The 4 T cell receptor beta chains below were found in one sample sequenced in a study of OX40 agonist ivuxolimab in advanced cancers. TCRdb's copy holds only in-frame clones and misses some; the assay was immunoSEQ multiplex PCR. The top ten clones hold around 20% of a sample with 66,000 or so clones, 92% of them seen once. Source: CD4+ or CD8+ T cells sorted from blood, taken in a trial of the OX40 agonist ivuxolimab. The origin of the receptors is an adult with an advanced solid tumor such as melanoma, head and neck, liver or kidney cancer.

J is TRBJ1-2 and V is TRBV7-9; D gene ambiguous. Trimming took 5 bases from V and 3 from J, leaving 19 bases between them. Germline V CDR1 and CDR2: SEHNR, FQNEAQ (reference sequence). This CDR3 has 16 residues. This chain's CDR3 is CASSPSPVPLHYGYTF. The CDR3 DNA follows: TGTGCCAGCAGCCCCAGCCCCGTTCCGCTCCACTATGGCTACACCTTC.

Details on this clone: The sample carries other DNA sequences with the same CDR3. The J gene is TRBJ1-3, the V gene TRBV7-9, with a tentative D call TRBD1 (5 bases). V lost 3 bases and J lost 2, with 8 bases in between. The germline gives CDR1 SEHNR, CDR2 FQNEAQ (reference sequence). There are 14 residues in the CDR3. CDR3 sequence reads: CASSFSGPGNTIYF. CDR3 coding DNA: TGTGCCAGCAGCTTTTCAGGGCCTGGAAACACCATATATTTT.

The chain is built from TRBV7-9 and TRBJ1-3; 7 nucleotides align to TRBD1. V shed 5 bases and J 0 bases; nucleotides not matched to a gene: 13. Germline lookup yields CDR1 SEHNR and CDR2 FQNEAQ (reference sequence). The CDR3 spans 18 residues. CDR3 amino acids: CASSPPPGQRPSGNTIYF. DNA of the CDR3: TGTGCCAGCAGCCCCCCCCCGGGACAGAGACCCTCTGGAAACACCATATATTTT.

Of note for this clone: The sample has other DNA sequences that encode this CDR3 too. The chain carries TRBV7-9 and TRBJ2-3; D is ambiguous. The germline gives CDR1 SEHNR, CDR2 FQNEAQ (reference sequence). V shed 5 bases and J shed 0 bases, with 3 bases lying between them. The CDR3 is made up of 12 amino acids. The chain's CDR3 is CASSLSTDTQYF. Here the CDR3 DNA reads TGTGCCAGCAGCCTAAGCACAGATACGCAGTATTTT.